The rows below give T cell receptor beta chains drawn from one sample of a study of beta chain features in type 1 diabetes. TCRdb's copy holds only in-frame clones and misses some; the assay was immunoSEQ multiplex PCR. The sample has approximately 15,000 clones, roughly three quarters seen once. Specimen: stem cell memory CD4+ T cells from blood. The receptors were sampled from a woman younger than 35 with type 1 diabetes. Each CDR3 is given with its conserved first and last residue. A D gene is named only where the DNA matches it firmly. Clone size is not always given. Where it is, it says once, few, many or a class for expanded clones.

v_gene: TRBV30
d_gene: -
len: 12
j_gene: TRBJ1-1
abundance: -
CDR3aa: CAWKGAGTEAFF
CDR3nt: TGTGCCTGGAAAGGGGCAGGCACGGAAGCTTTCTTT

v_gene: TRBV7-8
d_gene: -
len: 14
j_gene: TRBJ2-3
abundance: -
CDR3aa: CASSLNYPLTTQYF
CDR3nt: TGTGCCAGCAGCTTAAACTACCCCTTAACCACGCAGTATTTT

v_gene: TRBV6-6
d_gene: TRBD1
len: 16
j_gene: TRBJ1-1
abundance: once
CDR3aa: CASRLDQTGGITEAFF
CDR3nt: TGTGCCAGCAGGTTAGACCAAACAGGGGGAATTACTGAAGCTTTCTTT

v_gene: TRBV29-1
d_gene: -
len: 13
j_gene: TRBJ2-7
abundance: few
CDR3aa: CSVLRTAPYEQYF
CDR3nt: TGCAGCGTTCTCCGGACAGCACCCTACGAGCAGTACTTC

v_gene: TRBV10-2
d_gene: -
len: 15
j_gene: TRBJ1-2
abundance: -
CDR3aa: CASSSFYRVDYGYTF
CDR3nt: TGCGCCAGCAGCTCTTTCTACAGGGTGGACTATGGCTACACCTTC

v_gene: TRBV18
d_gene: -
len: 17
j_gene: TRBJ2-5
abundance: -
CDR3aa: CASSPIIRRGRQETQYF
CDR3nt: TGTGCCAGCTCACCAATCATAAGAAGGGGGAGACAAGAGACCCAGTACTTC

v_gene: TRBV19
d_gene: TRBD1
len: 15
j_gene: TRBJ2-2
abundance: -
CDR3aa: CASSIGGQGNGELFF
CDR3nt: TGTGCCAGTAGTATAGGGGGACAGGGTAACGGGGAGCTGTTTTTT

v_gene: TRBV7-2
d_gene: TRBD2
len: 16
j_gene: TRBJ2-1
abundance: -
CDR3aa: CASSFRTSGWYNEQFF
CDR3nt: TGTGCCAGCAGCTTCCGAACTAGCGGTTGGTACAATGAGCAGTTCTTC

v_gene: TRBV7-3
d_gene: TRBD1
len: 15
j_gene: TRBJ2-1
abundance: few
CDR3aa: CASSLTGQGYNEQFF
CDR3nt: TGTGCCAGCAGCTTAACAGGACAGGGCTACAATGAGCAGTTCTTC

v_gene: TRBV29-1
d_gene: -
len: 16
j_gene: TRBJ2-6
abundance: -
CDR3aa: CSVEERTFSGANVLTF
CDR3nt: TGCAGCGTTGAAGAACGGACATTCTCTGGGGCCAACGTCCTGACTTTC

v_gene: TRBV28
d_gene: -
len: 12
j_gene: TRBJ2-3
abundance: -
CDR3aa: CASSFPRGTQYF
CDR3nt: TGTGCCAGCAGTTTCCCCCGGGGTACGCAGTATTTT

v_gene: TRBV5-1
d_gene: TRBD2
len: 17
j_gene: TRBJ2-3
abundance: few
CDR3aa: CASSLGLAGGPTDTQYF
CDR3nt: TGCGCCAGCAGCTTAGGACTAGCGGGAGGTCCCACAGATACGCAGTATTTT

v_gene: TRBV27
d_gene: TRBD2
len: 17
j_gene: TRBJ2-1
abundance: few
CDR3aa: CASSLSRLAGFMYEQFF
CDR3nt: TGTGCCAGCAGTCTCTCTCGTCTAGCGGGATTTATGTATGAGCAGTTCTTC

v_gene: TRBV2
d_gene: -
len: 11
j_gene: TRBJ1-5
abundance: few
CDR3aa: CASRANQPQHF
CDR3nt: TGTGCCAGCAGGGCCAATCAGCCCCAGCATTTT

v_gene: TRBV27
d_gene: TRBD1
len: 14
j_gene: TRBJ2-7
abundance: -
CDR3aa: CASRSRQGVDEQYF
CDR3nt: TGTGCCAGCAGGTCTAGACAGGGGGTGGACGAGCAGTACTTC

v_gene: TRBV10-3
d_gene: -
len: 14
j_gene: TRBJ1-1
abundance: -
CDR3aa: CAISELQGNTEAFF
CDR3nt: TGTGCCATCAGTGAGTTACAGGGGAACACTGAAGCTTTCTTT

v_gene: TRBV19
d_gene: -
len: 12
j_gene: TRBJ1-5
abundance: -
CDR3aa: CASSTGFQPQHF
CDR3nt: TGTGCCAGTAGTACGGGGTTCCAGCCCCAGCATTTT

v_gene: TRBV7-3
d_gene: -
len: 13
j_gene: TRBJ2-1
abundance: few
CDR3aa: CASSLGTANEQFF
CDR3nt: TGTGCCAGCAGCTTAGGGACTGCCAATGAGCAGTTCTTC

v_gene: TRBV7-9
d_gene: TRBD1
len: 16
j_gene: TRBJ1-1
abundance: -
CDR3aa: CASSLLHPGQGFQAFF
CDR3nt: TGTGCCAGCAGCTTACTTCATCCGGGACAGGGGTTCCAGGCTTTCTTT

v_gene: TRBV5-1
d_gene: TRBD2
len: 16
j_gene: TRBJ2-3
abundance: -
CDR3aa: CASSPGLAGVLGTQYF
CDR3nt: TGCGCCAGCAGCCCTGGACTAGCGGGAGTATTGGGTACGCAGTATTTT

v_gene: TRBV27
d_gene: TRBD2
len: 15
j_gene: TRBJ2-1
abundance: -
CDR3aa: CASSIYGTSYNEQFF
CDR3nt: TGTGCCAGCAGTATTTACGGGACTAGCTACAATGAGCAGTTCTTC

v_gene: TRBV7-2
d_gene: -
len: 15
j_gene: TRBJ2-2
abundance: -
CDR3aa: CASSPLQVYTGELFF
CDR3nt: TGTGCCAGCAGCCCTCTCCAGGTTTACACCGGGGAGCTGTTTTTT

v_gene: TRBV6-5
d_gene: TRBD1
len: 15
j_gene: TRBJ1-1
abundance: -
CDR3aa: CASSLQGVVNTEAFF
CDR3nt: TGTGCCAGCAGTCTTCAGGGGGTCGTGAACACTGAAGCTTTCTTT

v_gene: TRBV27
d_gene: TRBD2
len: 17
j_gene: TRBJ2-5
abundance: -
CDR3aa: CASSSIPTSGSWETQYF
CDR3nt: TGTGCCAGCAGTTCCATCCCAACTAGCGGGAGCTGGGAGACCCAGTACTTC

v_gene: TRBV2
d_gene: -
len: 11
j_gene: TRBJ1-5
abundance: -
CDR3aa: CASRNSGPQHF
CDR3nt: TGTGCCAGCAGGAACAGCGGGCCCCAGCATTTT

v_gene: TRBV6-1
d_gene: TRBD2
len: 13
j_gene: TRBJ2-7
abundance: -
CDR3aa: CASRGTSGPEQYF
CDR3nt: TGTGCCAGCAGAGGGACTAGCGGGCCCGAGCAGTACTTC

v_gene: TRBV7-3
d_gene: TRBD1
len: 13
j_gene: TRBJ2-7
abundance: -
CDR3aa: CASSVTGGYEQYF
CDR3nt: TGTGCCAGCAGCGTGACAGGGGGCTACGAGCAGTACTTC

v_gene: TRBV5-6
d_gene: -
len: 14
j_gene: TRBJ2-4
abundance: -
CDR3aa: CASSLAGTQNIQYF
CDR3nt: TGTGCCAGCAGCTTGGCCGGTACCCAAAACATTCAGTACTTC

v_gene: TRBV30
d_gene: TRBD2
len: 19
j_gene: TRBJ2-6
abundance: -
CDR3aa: CAWSARTSGRARGANVLTF
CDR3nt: TGTGCCTGGAGTGCCCGGACTAGCGGGAGGGCCCGCGGGGCCAACGTCCTGACTTTC

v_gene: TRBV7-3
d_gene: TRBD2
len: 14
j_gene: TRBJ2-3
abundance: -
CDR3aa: CASSPSLAGDTQYF
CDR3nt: TGTGCCAGCAGCCCGTCTTTAGCGGGAGATACGCAGTATTTT

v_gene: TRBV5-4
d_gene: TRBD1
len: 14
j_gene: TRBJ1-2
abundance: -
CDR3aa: CASIAGQGNYGYTF
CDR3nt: TGTGCCAGCATCGCAGGACAGGGGAACTATGGCTACACCTTC

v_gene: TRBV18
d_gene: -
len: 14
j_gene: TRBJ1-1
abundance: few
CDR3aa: CASSPREPNTEAFF
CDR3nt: TGTGCCAGCTCACCCCGGGAGCCGAACACTGAAGCTTTCTTT

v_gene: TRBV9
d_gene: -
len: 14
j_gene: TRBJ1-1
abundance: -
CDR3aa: CASSVVRGGTEAFF
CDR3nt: TGTGCCAGCAGCGTAGTCCGGGGGGGGACTGAAGCTTTCTTT

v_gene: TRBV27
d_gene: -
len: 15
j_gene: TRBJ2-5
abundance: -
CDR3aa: CASSSTHGGQETQYF
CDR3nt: TGTGCCAGCAGTTCGACCCACGGGGGACAAGAGACCCAGTACTTC

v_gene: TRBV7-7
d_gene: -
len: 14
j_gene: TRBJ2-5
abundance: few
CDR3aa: CASSKDRRQETQYF
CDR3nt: TGTGCCAGCAGCAAAGACAGGCGCCAAGAGACCCAGTACTTC

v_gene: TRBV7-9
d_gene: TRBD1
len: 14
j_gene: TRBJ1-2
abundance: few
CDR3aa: CASSFGQVNYGYTF
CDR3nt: TGTGCCAGCAGCTTCGGACAGGTCAACTATGGCTACACCTTC

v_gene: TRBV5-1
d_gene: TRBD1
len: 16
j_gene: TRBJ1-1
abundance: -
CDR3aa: CASSLGTGWTPTEAFF
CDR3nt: TGCGCCAGCAGCTTGGGGACAGGATGGACCCCTACTGAAGCTTTCTTT

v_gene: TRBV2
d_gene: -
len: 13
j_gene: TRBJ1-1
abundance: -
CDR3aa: CASSEGGGTEAFF
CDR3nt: TGTGCCAGCAGTGAAGGGGGGGGCACTGAAGCTTTCTTT

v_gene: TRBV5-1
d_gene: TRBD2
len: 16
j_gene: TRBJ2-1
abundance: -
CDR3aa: CASSRTSPESYNEQFF
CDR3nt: TGCGCCAGCAGCAGGACTAGTCCCGAGTCCTACAATGAGCAGTTCTTC

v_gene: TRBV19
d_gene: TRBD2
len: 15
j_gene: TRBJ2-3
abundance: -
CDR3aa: CASGGLAGVTDTQYF
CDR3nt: TGTGCCAGTGGCGGGCTAGCGGGAGTAACAGATACGCAGTATTTT